The 23 T cell receptor beta chains in this list originate from one sample, sequenced in a study of blood T cell repertoires in COVID-19. The repertoire was sequenced with immunoSEQ multiplex PCR; TCRdb's copy has only in-frame clones and lacks some. The sample has roughly 77,000 clones, about nine tenths seen once; the top ten hold roughly 6.2%. Sequencing input: peripheral blood. These receptors all come from a woman older than 75 with active COVID-19.

This clone was found once. This chain connects TRBV7-6 to TRBJ2-1; 7 nucleotides match TRBD2. Trimming removed 5 bases from V and 1 base from J; junction bases left unmatched: 23. The V gene's germline CDR1 is SGHVS and CDR2 FNYEAQ. This CDR3 has 21 residues. The CDR3 sequence: CASSPPCSEAGARSSYNEQFF. The DNA for the CDR3 is TGTGCCAGCAGCCCCCCTTGTTCGGAGGCGGGAGCTAGAAGTTCCTACAATGAGCAGTTCTTC.

The chain carries TRBV5-6 and TRBJ2-7; a possible D gene is TRBD2 (5 bases). Germline V gene data show CDR1 as SGHDT and CDR2 as YYEEEE. This CDR3 spans 12 amino acids. V was clipped by 4 bases and J by 2 bases, with 7 bases between them. CDR3 sequence (DNA): TGTGCCAGCAGCCTGACTACCTACGAGCAGTACTTC. Translation gives CASSLTTYEQYF.

The chain links TRBV11-2 to TRBJ2-7, with D possibly TRBD2 on 5 matching bases. Deletions cut 3 bases from V and 3 bases from J, with 12 bases between. The CDR3 spans 14 residues. From germline, CDR1 is SGHAT and CDR2 FQNNGV. Written as DNA, the CDR3 is TGTGCCAGCAGCTTGAGGGCCCTCGTCTACGAGCAGTACTTC. It yields the protein CASSLRALVYEQYF.

V is TRBV30 and J is TRBJ2-1; a possible D gene is TRBD1 (6 bases). The CDR3 is made up of 16 amino acids. Germline-derived CDR1 and CDR2 are GTSNPN and SVGIG (reference sequence). Deletions cut 3 bases from V and 2 bases from J, with 17 bases between. In nucleotides, the CDR3 is TGTGCCTGGAGCGCAACAGGGAGCGAGACCTACAATGAGCAGTTCTTC. It translates to CAWSATGSETYNEQFF.

The V call is TRBV6-2 or TRBV6-3, the J call TRBJ2-1; 10 bases are shared with TRBD2. Germline CDR1 is MNHEY and CDR2 is SVGEGT. This CDR3 is built from 17 residues. V gave up 3 bases and J gave up 7 bases; unmatched junction bases: 12. DNA for the CDR3: TGTGCCAGCAGTTATCCCGGGATAGCTAGCGGGAGTAATGAGCAGTTCTTC. Residues: CASSYPGIASGSNEQFF.

This sequence joins TRBV20-1 and TRBJ2-1; 11 bases fit TRBD2. This CDR3 has 14 residues. The junction had 1 base not matched to a gene; V was cut back by 3 bases and J by 3 bases. Germline V gives CDR1 DFQATT, CDR2 SNEGSKA (reference sequence). Written as DNA, the CDR3 is TGCAGTGCTAGTCTAGCGGGAGGCTACAATGAGCAGTTCTTC. Protein: CSASLAGGYNEQFF.

The genes are TRBV7-3 and TRBJ2-5; tentative D call: TRBD2 (5 bases). The CDR3 has 13 residues. Germline V CDR1 and CDR2: SGHTA, FQGTGA. V gave up 6 bases and J gave up 1 base, with 9 bases separating them. The CDR3 DNA is TGTGCCAGCAGTCGACTAATCCAAGAGACCCAGTACTTC. Translation: CASSRLIQETQYF.

The chain joins TRBV4-2 to TRBJ1-1; D gene uncertain. The CDR3 covers 22 residues. Germline loops: CDR1 LGHNA, CDR2 YNFKEQ. V gave up 0 bases and J gave up 5 bases, with 34 bases separating them. Here the CDR3 reads CASSQDLGRVGQAPHVRTEAFF. CDR3 in DNA: TGTGCCAGCAGCCAAGATTTGGGGAGGGTCGGGCAGGCCCCACATGTACGGACTGAAGCTTTCTTT.

The chain combines TRBV2 with TRBJ2-1; 8 bases are shared with TRBD1. The CDR3 totals 12 residues. In germline, CDR1 is SNHLY, CDR2 FYNNEI. With 5 bases clipped from V and 7 bases from J, the junction kept 1 base outside the gene matches. CDR3: CASSRQGNEQFF. Written as DNA, the CDR3 is TGTGCCAGCAGTCGACAGGGGAATGAGCAGTTCTTC.

The J gene is TRBJ2-1, the V gene TRBV6-5; 11 bases fit TRBD2. The CDR3 is 16 residues long. The germline V gene has CDR1 MNHEY and CDR2 SVGAGI. Trimming removed 0 bases from V and 8 bases from J; junction bases left unmatched: 6. The chain's CDR3 is CASSYSRTSGRHEQFF. In DNA form, the CDR3 reads TGTGCCAGCAGTTACTCCCGAACTAGCGGGAGACATGAGCAGTTCTTC.

The V and J genes are TRBV5-6 and TRBJ2-5, with D possibly TRBD1 on 7 matching bases. The length of the CDR3 is 15 residues. V lost 2 bases and J 5 bases, leaving 16 bases between the germline ends. In germline, CDR1 is SGHDT, CDR2 YYEEEE. CDR3 nucleotide sequence: TGTGCCAGCAGCTTCGCTATGGAGGGGGCGGAGACCCAGTACTTC. It translates to CASSFAMEGAETQYF.

The chain employs TRBV6-5 and TRBJ2-1, with 10 bases that match TRBD2. With 6 bases clipped from V and 8 bases from J, the junction kept 4 bases outside the gene matches. CDR1 MNHEY and CDR2 SVGAGI come from the germline V gene. This CDR3 comprises 13 residues. CDR3 DNA: TGTGCCAGCAGCCTAGCGGGAGCCGATGAGCAGTTCTTC. Translated, it gives CASSLAGADEQFF.

V gene TRBV6-5 combines with J gene TRBJ2-5, with 10 nucleotides matching TRBD1. Germline CDR1 reads MNHEY; CDR2 reads SVGAGI. This CDR3 contains 14 residues. With 8 bases clipped from V and 5 bases from J, the junction kept 8 bases outside the gene matches. The CDR3 region has the DNA TGTGCCAGCCGACGGGACAGGGGAGGGGAGACCCAGTACTTC. As protein: CASRRDRGGETQYF.

The rearrangement links TRBV28 to TRBJ2-2; D unresolved. CDR1 and CDR2 from the germline V gene are MDHEN and SYDVKM. This CDR3 contains 15 residues. The V gene lost 4 bases and the J gene lost 3 bases, with 12 bases spanning the gap. The CDR3 DNA follows: TGTGCCAGCAGTTGGCGGTCACCAGACACCGGGGAGCTGTTTTTT. Translated: CASSWRSPDTGELFF.

V usage is TRBV7-9 and J usage is TRBJ2-3; 14 bases match TRBD2. The J segment lost 4 bases and the V segment lost 5 bases, leaving 2 bases of the junction unmatched. The CDR3 is made up of 15 amino acids. Germline lookup yields CDR1 SEHNR and CDR2 FQNEAQ (reference sequence). CDR3 loop: CASSPGLAGADTQYF. The CDR3 region has the DNA TGTGCCAGCAGCCCGGGACTAGCGGGAGCAGATACGCAGTATTTT.

This chain joins TRBV7-2 and TRBJ1-5; 7 bases match TRBD1. The CDR3 consists of 15 residues. Germline CDR1 SGHTA, CDR2 FQGNSA. V lost 5 bases and J lost 1; bases outside the gene matches: 5. The CDR3 sequence is CASSPLGQSNQPQHF. The CDR3 DNA sequence: TGTGCCAGCAGCCCGTTGGGACAGAGCAATCAGCCCCAGCATTTT. Together with reference TRBV7-2 and TRBJ1-5, the CDR3 gives the full variable domain: GAGVSQSPSNKVTEKGKDVELRCDPISGHTALYWYRQSLGQGLEFLIYFQGNSAPDKSGLPSDRFSAERTGGSVSTLTIQRTQQEDSAVYLCASSPLGQSNQPQHFGDGTRLSIL.

The J gene is TRBJ2-1, the V gene TRBV28; 11 bases fit TRBD2. Germline assignment: CDR1 MDHEN and CDR2 SYDVKM. The CDR3 length is 15 residues. The V gene end was trimmed by 4 bases and the J gene end by 7 bases; junction bases not matched to a gene: 6. This CDR3 reads CASSSPSGRRNEQFF. Here the CDR3 DNA reads TGTGCCAGCAGTTCTCCTAGCGGGAGGCGAAATGAGCAGTTCTTC.

The chain has TRBV6-5 and TRBJ1-6, with unresolved D. V was clipped by 5 bases and J by 6 bases, with 11 bases between them. CDR1 is MNHEY, CDR2 SVGAGI, per germline. This CDR3 is 14 amino acids long. The CDR3 DNA follows: TGTGCCAGCAGTCTAGGGAGACTTAATTCACCCCTCCACTTT. Residues: CASSLGRLNSPLHF.

The chain employs TRBV27 and TRBJ1-6; 7 bases align to TRBD1. The CDR3 contains 14 residues. CDR1 and CDR2 from the germline V gene are MNHEY and SMNVEV (reference sequence). Trimming removed 6 bases from V and 9 bases from J; junction bases left unmatched: 8. CDR3 sequence reads: CASSPNRGRSPLHF. CDR3 DNA sequence: TGTGCCAGCAGCCCCAACAGGGGCCGTTCACCCCTCCACTTT.

V and J are TRBV7-9 and TRBJ1-1; tentative D call: TRBD1 (6 bases). Trimming shortened V by 3 bases and J by 1 base, and 9 bases separated the two germline ends. The CDR3 loop spans 14 amino acids. Germline V gene data show CDR1 as SEHNR and CDR2 as FQNEAQ (reference sequence). The CDR3 coding sequence is TGTGCCAGCAGCTTTCAGGGGCCGAACACTGAAGCTTTCTTT. Protein product: CASSFQGPNTEAFF.

The chain employs TRBV7-9 and TRBJ2-1; 9 bases are shared with TRBD2. The length of the CDR3 is 15 residues. Germline lookup yields CDR1 SEHNR and CDR2 FQNEAQ (reference sequence). The V segment lost 5 bases and the J segment 8 bases; nucleotides outside the gene matches: 10. In DNA form, the CDR3 reads TGTGCCAGCAGCCTGGTGGGTAGCGGGAGAGATGAGCAGTTCTTC. Translation: CASSLVGSGRDEQFF.

This clone was counted a few times. The V call is TRBV18, the J call TRBJ1-5, with D possibly being TRBD1 (6 bases). CDR3 length: 16 residues. In germline, CDR1 is KGHSH, CDR2 LQKENI. Trimming removed 2 bases at V and 2 bases at J, with 13 bases between. The CDR3 sequence: CASSPAGAGGNQPQHF. CDR3 coding DNA: TGTGCCAGCTCACCAGCGGGCGCAGGGGGCAATCAGCCCCAGCATTTT.

The rearrangement links TRBV29-1 to TRBJ2-1; 8 bases fit TRBD2. Germline V lookup: CDR1 SQVTM, CDR2 ANQGSEA. CDR3 size: 14 residues. Trimming at V came to 2 bases and at J to 7 bases, leaving 7 bases not matched to a gene. The CDR3 DNA reads as TGCAGCGTTGAACGGGAGGGCGATTGGAATGAGCAGTTCTTC. Its protein product is CSVEREGDWNEQFF.